Listed below are T cell receptor beta chains from one sample, sequenced in a study of blood T cell repertoires in COVID-19. The method was immunoSEQ multiplex PCR; TCRdb's version includes in-frame clones alone and lacks a portion of them. The sample records 150,000 to 200,000 clones, approximately 90% being singletons. Sequencing input: peripheral blood. Receptor source: a man aged 35 to 55 with active or convalescent COVID-19. The CDR3 runs from the conserved cysteine through the conserved F or W. The D gene is left open where the match is weak. Rows give clone size only sometimes, using once, few, many, or a class for an expanded clone.

size: NA; V: TRBV4-2; length: 18; D: TRBD2; J: TRBJ2-1; CDR3: CASSQALTAGTSANEQFF; DNA: TGTGCCAGCAGCCAAGCCCTGACAGCGGGGACTAGCGCGAATGAGCAGTTCTTC
size: NA; V: TRBV5-4; length: 14; D: TRBD1; J: TRBJ2-7; CDR3: CASSFRQGPYEQYF; DNA: TGTGCCAGCAGCTTTAGACAGGGCCCCTACGAGCAGTACTTC
size: NA; V: TRBV6-5; length: 15; D: TRBD1; J: TRBJ2-7; CDR3: CASRQGANTAYEQYF; DNA: TGTGCCAGCAGACAGGGGGCAAATACCGCCTACGAGCAGTACTTC
size: NA; V: TRBV7-2; length: 15; D: TRBD2; J: TRBJ2-1; CDR3: CASSLSSGDYNEQFF; DNA: TGTGCCAGCAGCTTATCTAGCGGAGACTACAATGAGCAGTTCTTC
size: NA; V: TRBV3-1/TRBV3-2; length: 16; D: TRBD1; J: TRBJ2-6; CDR3: CASSQGTGTGANVLTF; DNA: TGTGCCAGCAGCCAAGGGACAGGGACTGGGGCCAACGTCCTGACTTTC
size: NA; V: TRBV11-2; length: 18; D: NA; J: TRBJ1-5; CDR3: CASSLPSRDTTFPQPQHF; DNA: TGTGCCAGCAGCTTACCTTCTAGGGACACCACGTTCCCTCAACCCCAGCATTTT
size: NA; V: TRBV6-5; length: 13; D: NA; J: TRBJ2-7; CDR3: CASSRGQRREQYF; DNA: TGTGCCAGCAGCAGAGGACAACGGCGCGAGCAGTACTTC
size: NA; V: TRBV6-6; length: 13; D: NA; J: TRBJ2-7; CDR3: CASSYGGTYEQYF; DNA: TGTGCCAGCAGTTACGGCGGAACCTACGAGCAGTACTTC
size: NA; V: TRBV5-1; length: 15; D: TRBD1; J: TRBJ1-1; CDR3: CASSWDRTMNTEAFF; DNA: TGCGCCAGCAGCTGGGACAGGACCATGAACACTGAAGCTTTCTTT
size: NA; V: TRBV10-2; length: 19; D: TRBD1; J: TRBJ1-2; CDR3: CASSEDRDRAVILHYGYTF; DNA: TGCGCCAGCAGTGAGGATCGGGACAGGGCGGTAATCCTACACTATGGCTACACCTTC
size: NA; V: TRBV5-6; length: 16; D: TRBD1; J: TRBJ2-2; CDR3: CASSWRQGANTGELFF; DNA: TGTGCCAGCAGCTGGCGACAGGGGGCGAACACCGGGGAGCTGTTTTTT
size: NA; V: TRBV2; length: 15; D: TRBD2; J: TRBJ2-1; CDR3: CASSEASGRANEQFF; DNA: TGTGCCAGCAGTGAGGCTAGCGGGAGGGCCAATGAGCAGTTCTTC
size: NA; V: TRBV11-2; length: 16; D: NA; J: TRBJ2-3; CDR3: CASSFPGGGGTDTQYF; DNA: TGTGCCAGCAGCTTCCCAGGCGGGGGCGGCACAGATACGCAGTATTTT
size: NA; V: TRBV5-1; length: 14; D: NA; J: TRBJ1-6; CDR3: CASSLGGLGSPLHF; DNA: TGCGCCAGCAGCTTGGGCGGGCTAGGTTCACCCCTCCACTTT
size: NA; V: TRBV29-1; length: 14; D: TRBD1; J: TRBJ2-5; CDR3: CSVTRTGGRETQYF; DNA: TGCAGCGTAACGAGGACAGGGGGCAGGGAGACCCAGTACTTC
size: NA; V: TRBV6-2/TRBV6-3; length: 17; D: TRBD2; J: TRBJ2-5; CDR3: CASSQVTSAGGKETQYF; DNA: TGTGCCAGCAGCCAAGTTACATCTGCGGGGGGGAAAGAGACCCAGTACTTC
size: NA; V: TRBV19; length: 15; D: TRBD1; J: TRBJ1-6; CDR3: CASSPGQGSNSPLHF; DNA: TGTGCCAGTAGTCCGGGACAGGGGAGCAATTCACCCCTCCACTTT
size: once; V: TRBV11-2; length: 15; D: NA; J: TRBJ2-7; CDR3: CASSLGVFGVYEQYF; DNA: TGTGCCAGCAGCTTAGGGGTGTTCGGAGTTTACGAGCAGTACTTC
size: once; V: TRBV5-1; length: 15; D: NA; J: TRBJ1-2; CDR3: CASSLEGHKAYGYTF; DNA: TGCGCCAGCAGCTTGGAGGGACATAAGGCCTATGGCTACACCTTC
size: few; V: TRBV5-1; length: 15; D: TRBD2; J: TRBJ2-5; CDR3: CASSLLAGLQETQYF; DNA: TGCGCCAGCAGCTTGTTAGCGGGGCTCCAAGAGACCCAGTACTTC
size: NA; V: TRBV2; length: 12; D: NA; J: TRBJ1-6; CDR3: CASRTDNSPLHF; DNA: TGTGCCAGCAGGACAGATAATTCACCCCTCCACTTT
size: NA; V: TRBV27; length: 15; D: TRBD1; J: TRBJ1-5; CDR3: CASRGDRASNQPQHF; DNA: TGTGCCAGCAGGGGAGACAGGGCTAGCAATCAGCCCCAGCATTTT
size: NA; V: TRBV5-1; length: 17; D: TRBD1; J: TRBJ1-4; CDR3: CASSLEGQGATNEKLFF; DNA: TGCGCCAGCAGCCTGGAGGGACAGGGGGCCACTAATGAAAAACTGTTTTTT
size: NA; V: TRBV5-4; length: 14; D: NA; J: TRBJ1-5; CDR3: CASSSAGNNQPQHF; DNA: TGTGCCAGCAGCTCAGCCGGGAACAATCAGCCCCAGCATTTT
size: NA; V: TRBV4-1; length: 17; D: NA; J: TRBJ2-5; CDR3: CASSQPTRSRSQETQYF; DNA: TGCGCCAGCAGCCAGCCTACCCGCAGTCGGAGCCAAGAGACCCAGTACTTC
size: NA; V: TRBV4-2; length: 19; D: NA; J: TRBJ2-1; CDR3: CASSQDVLAKESSYNEQFF; DNA: TGTGCCAGCAGCCAAGACGTTCTAGCCAAGGAGAGCTCCTACAATGAGCAGTTCTTC
size: NA; V: TRBV6-4; length: 15; D: NA; J: TRBJ2-6; CDR3: CASSEGSSGANVLTF; DNA: TGTGCCAGCAGTGAAGGGAGCTCTGGGGCCAACGTCCTGACTTTC
size: NA; V: TRBV28; length: 11; D: NA; J: TRBJ2-7; CDR3: CATGQTYEQYF; DNA: TGTGCCACCGGACAGACCTACGAGCAGTACTTC
size: NA; V: TRBV28; length: 18; D: NA; J: TRBJ1-4; CDR3: CASSVGGGITGLGEKLFF; DNA: TGTGCCAGCAGCGTTGGCGGGGGCATTACGGGGTTGGGTGAAAAACTGTTTTTT
size: NA; V: TRBV12-5; length: 12; D: NA; J: TRBJ2-7; CDR3: CASGYLSYEQYF; DNA: TGTGCTAGTGGATATCTGAGCTACGAGCAGTACTTC
size: NA; V: TRBV6-2/TRBV6-3; length: 12; D: TRBD2; J: TRBJ2-1; CDR3: CASSGLAGSQFF; DNA: TGTGCCAGCAGTGGACTAGCCGGGAGCCAGTTCTTC
size: NA; V: TRBV6-5; length: 12; D: NA; J: TRBJ1-1; CDR3: CASRDGLTGAFF; DNA: TGTGCCAGCAGAGACGGATTAACAGGGGCTTTCTTT
size: NA; V: TRBV19; length: 15; D: NA; J: TRBJ1-4; CDR3: CASSTEEGRSEKLFF; DNA: TGTGCCAGTAGCACGGAGGAGGGGCGGTCGGAAAAACTGTTTTTT
size: NA; V: TRBV9; length: 15; D: TRBD2; J: TRBJ2-1; CDR3: CASSPGGGQNNEQFF; DNA: TGTGCCAGCAGCCCCGGGGGGGGCCAAAACAATGAGCAGTTCTTC